The rows below give T cell receptor beta chains drawn from one sample of a study of cytomegalovirus exposure and HLA in healthy donors. Assay: immunoSEQ multiplex PCR; the TCRdb copy retains only in-frame clones and omits some. The sample includes approximately 170,000 clones, under 85% of them seen just once. The sample consisted of PBMCs. These TCRs come from a young woman in good health and CMV-seronegative. Both conserved end residues are trimmed from each CDR3. D genes are given only for firm matches.

V gene: TRBV6-1; J gene: TRBJ1-2; D gene: -; CDR3 protein: ASSEAFGQNYGYT
V gene: TRBV30; J gene: TRBJ1-1; D gene: -; CDR3 protein: AWSDGGLAF
V gene: TRBV9; J gene: TRBJ2-3; D gene: TRBD2; CDR3 protein: ASSATSGPGDTQY
V gene: TRBV5-1; J gene: TRBJ2-3; D gene: TRBD2; CDR3 protein: ASSIAGDTQY
V gene: TRBV7-6; J gene: TRBJ2-3; D gene: -; CDR3 protein: ASSPRTLGDTQY
V gene: TRBV21-1; J gene: TRBJ2-7; D gene: -; CDR3 protein: ASSKALVRVRGLYYYEQY
V gene: TRBV5-8; J gene: TRBJ2-7; D gene: TRBD2; CDR3 protein: ASSRSAGDSYEQY
V gene: TRBV5-1; J gene: TRBJ1-3; D gene: -; CDR3 protein: ASSSDSSGNTIY
V gene: TRBV7-3; J gene: TRBJ2-2; D gene: -; CDR3 protein: ASSLIQTGELF
V gene: TRBV4-2; J gene: TRBJ1-1; D gene: -; CDR3 protein: ASSQGGGEAF
V gene: TRBV7-8; J gene: TRBJ2-3; D gene: TRBD2; CDR3 protein: ASSLVGASGGPGDTQY
V gene: TRBV27; J gene: TRBJ1-2; D gene: TRBD1; CDR3 protein: ASSKGQTGGYT
V gene: TRBV6-1; J gene: TRBJ2-5; D gene: TRBD1; CDR3 protein: ASSTGAVLGTQY
V gene: TRBV9; J gene: TRBJ2-7; D gene: TRBD2; CDR3 protein: ASSGSGSYEQY
V gene: TRBV5-4; J gene: TRBJ2-2; D gene: TRBD1; CDR3 protein: ASSWGTGIVPGELF
V gene: TRBV5-4; J gene: TRBJ2-7; D gene: TRBD2; CDR3 protein: ASSLARASGHEQY
V gene: TRBV19; J gene: TRBJ2-7; D gene: -; CDR3 protein: ASSTQPAGTYEQY
V gene: TRBV28; J gene: TRBJ1-1; D gene: TRBD1; CDR3 protein: ASSSPSVTGLNTEAF
V gene: TRBV7-2; J gene: TRBJ2-1; D gene: TRBD2; CDR3 protein: ASSPRRTSGRSEQF
V gene: TRBV9; J gene: TRBJ2-2; D gene: TRBD2; CDR3 protein: ASSVQLAGKGELF
V gene: TRBV7-2; J gene: TRBJ2-3; D gene: -; CDR3 protein: ASSGGTFSRDTQY
V gene: TRBV25-1; J gene: TRBJ1-1; D gene: -; CDR3 protein: ASSMDSDTEAF
V gene: TRBV19; J gene: TRBJ1-2; D gene: -; CDR3 protein: ASSIGNGYT
V gene: TRBV19; J gene: TRBJ1-1; D gene: -; CDR3 protein: ASSGTMNTEAF
V gene: TRBV23-1; J gene: TRBJ1-5; D gene: -; CDR3 protein: ASSQWASNQPQH
V gene: TRBV5-1; J gene: TRBJ2-1; D gene: -; CDR3 protein: ASSLERTTFTSYNEQF
V gene: TRBV5-1; J gene: TRBJ1-1; D gene: -; CDR3 protein: ASSGTAPNTEAF
V gene: TRBV7-2; J gene: TRBJ2-7; D gene: TRBD2; CDR3 protein: ASSSNSGRAGYEQY
V gene: TRBV5-6; J gene: TRBJ1-5; D gene: -; CDR3 protein: ASSSRNRVLNQPQH
V gene: TRBV2; J gene: TRBJ1-2; D gene: -; CDR3 protein: ASSDGGYYGYT
V gene: TRBV4-1; J gene: TRBJ1-1; D gene: -; CDR3 protein: ASSQFLAGEGTEAF
V gene: TRBV28; J gene: TRBJ2-7; D gene: -; CDR3 protein: ASSLWSSAVDEQY
V gene: TRBV7-3; J gene: TRBJ2-1; D gene: TRBD2; CDR3 protein: ASSSLAGVYNEQF
V gene: TRBV28; J gene: TRBJ2-3; D gene: -; CDR3 protein: ASSVFADTQY
V gene: TRBV10-2; J gene: TRBJ1-1; D gene: TRBD1; CDR3 protein: ASRQDRVNTEAF
V gene: TRBV4-3; J gene: TRBJ1-1; D gene: -; CDR3 protein: ASSQDMKGGEEAF
V gene: TRBV27; J gene: TRBJ2-3; D gene: TRBD1; CDR3 protein: ASRGTGRTDTQY
V gene: TRBV28; J gene: TRBJ1-3; D gene: -; CDR3 protein: ASTYGNTIY
V gene: TRBV7-2; J gene: TRBJ2-7; D gene: TRBD1; CDR3 protein: ASSFPATGGGNYEQY
V gene: TRBV2; J gene: TRBJ2-7; D gene: -; CDR3 protein: ASSESDNREQY
V gene: TRBV5-1; J gene: TRBJ1-6; D gene: TRBD1; CDR3 protein: ASSLTGQGTGLYNSPLH
V gene: TRBV6-1; J gene: TRBJ2-6; D gene: TRBD1; CDR3 protein: ASGTGSSGANVLT
V gene: TRBV29-1; J gene: TRBJ1-2; D gene: -; CDR3 protein: SVEGSLTGPNYGYT
V gene: TRBV18; J gene: TRBJ2-3; D gene: -; CDR3 protein: ASSTGGYTQY
V gene: TRBV10-3; J gene: TRBJ2-1; D gene: TRBD1; CDR3 protein: AISESYRGNYNEQF
V gene: TRBV27; J gene: TRBJ2-5; D gene: TRBD2; CDR3 protein: ASSYSGSFETQY
V gene: TRBV30; J gene: TRBJ1-1; D gene: TRBD1; CDR3 protein: AWSGRQGARTEAF
V gene: TRBV27; J gene: TRBJ2-2; D gene: TRBD2; CDR3 protein: ASSLDSGGYTGELF
V gene: TRBV7-9; J gene: TRBJ1-1; D gene: TRBD1; CDR3 protein: ASSLGQGYTYTEAF
V gene: TRBV18; J gene: TRBJ2-5; D gene: -; CDR3 protein: ASSQTVTGETQY